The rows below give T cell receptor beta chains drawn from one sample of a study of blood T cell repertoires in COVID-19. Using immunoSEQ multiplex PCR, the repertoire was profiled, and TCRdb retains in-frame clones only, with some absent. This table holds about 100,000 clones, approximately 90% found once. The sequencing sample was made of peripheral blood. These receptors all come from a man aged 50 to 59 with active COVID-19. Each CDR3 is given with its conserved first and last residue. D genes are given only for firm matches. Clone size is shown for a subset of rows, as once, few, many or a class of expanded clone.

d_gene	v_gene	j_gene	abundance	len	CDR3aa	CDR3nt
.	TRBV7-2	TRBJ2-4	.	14	CASSLALAGAIQYF	TGTGCCAGCAGCTTAGCACTAGCAGGAGCCATTCAGTACTTC
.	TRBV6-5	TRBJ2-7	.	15	CASSYRQALSYEQYF	TGTGCCAGCAGTTATCGACAGGCGCTCTCCTACGAGCAGTACTTC
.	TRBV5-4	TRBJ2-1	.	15	CASREGQSSYNEQFF	TGTGCCAGCAGAGAGGGTCAGAGCTCCTACAATGAGCAGTTCTTC
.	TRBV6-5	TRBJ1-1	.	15	CASSLNDRGNTEAFF	TGTGCCAGCAGCCTGAACGATCGGGGGAACACTGAAGCTTTCTTT
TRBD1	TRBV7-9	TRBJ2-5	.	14	CASRNRGPQETQYF	TGTGCCAGCAGGAACAGGGGGCCACAAGAGACCCAGTACTTC
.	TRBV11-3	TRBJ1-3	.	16	CASSLDGGHAGNTIYF	TGTGCCAGCAGCTTAGATGGGGGACATGCCGGAAACACCATATATTTT
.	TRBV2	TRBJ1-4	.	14	CASSKQGGNEKLFF	TGTGCCAGCAGTAAACAGGGAGGGAATGAAAAACTGTTTTTT
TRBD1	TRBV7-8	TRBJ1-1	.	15	CASSIRTGGVTEAFF	TGTGCCAGCAGCATCAGGACAGGGGGAGTCACTGAAGCTTTCTTT
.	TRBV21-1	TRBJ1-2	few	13	CASSNYDRGGYTF	TGTGCCAGCAGCAACTACGACAGGGGTGGCTACACCTTC
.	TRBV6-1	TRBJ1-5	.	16	CASSEGQGTSNQPQHF	TGTGCCAGCAGTGAAGGGCAGGGGACTAGCAATCAGCCCCAGCATTTT
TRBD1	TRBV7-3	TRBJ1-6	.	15	CASSLRAGGGSPLHF	TGTGCCAGCAGCTTACGGGCAGGGGGCGGTTCACCCCTCCACTTT
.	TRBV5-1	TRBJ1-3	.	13	CASSFVAGNTIYF	TGCGCCAGCAGCTTTGTCGCTGGAAACACCATATATTTT
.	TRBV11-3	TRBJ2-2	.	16	CASSLEVRENTGELFF	TGTGCCAGCAGCTTAGAGGTGCGGGAAAACACCGGGGAGCTGTTTTTT
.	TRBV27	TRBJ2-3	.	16	CASSLFEGGSTDTQYF	TGTGCCAGCAGTTTATTCGAGGGGGGGAGCACAGATACGCAGTATTTT